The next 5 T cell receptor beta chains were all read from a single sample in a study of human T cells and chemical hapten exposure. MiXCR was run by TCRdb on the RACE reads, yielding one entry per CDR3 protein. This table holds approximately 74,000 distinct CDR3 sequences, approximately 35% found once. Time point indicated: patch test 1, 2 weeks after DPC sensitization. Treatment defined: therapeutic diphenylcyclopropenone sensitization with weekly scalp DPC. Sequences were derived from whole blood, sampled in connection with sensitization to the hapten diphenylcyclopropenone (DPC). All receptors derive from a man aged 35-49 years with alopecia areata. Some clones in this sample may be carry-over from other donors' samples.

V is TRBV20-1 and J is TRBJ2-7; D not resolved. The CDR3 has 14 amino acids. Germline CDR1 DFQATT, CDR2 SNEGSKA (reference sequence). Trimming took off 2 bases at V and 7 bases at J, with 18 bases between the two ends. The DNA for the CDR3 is TGCAGTGCTAGATTTTCTACTACGAGTGGAGAGCAGTACTTC. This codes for CSARFSTTSGEQYF.

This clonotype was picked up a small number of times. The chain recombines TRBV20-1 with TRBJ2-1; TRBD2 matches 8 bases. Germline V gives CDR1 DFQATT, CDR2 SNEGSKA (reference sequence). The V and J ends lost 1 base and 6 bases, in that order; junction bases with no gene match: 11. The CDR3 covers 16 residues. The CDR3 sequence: CSARGAGGLPSNEQFF. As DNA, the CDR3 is TGCAGTGCTAGAGGGGCGGGGGGACTCCCATCCAATGAGCAGTTCTTC.

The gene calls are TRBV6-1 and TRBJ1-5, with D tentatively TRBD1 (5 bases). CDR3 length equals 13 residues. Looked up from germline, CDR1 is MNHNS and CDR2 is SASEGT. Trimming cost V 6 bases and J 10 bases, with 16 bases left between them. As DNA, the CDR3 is TGTGCCAGCAGATTGGCAGGGCTTTCTCCCCAGCATTTT. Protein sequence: CASRLAGLSPQHF.

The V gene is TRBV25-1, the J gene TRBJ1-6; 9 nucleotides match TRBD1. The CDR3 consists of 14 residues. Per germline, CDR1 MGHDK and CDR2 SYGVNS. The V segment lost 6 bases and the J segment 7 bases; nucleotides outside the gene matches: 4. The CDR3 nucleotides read TGTGCCAGCAGGCCCGGGACAGGGAATTCACCCCTCCACTTT. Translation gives CASRPGTGNSPLHF. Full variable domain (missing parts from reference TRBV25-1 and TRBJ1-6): EADIYQTPRYLVIGTGKKITLECSQTMGHDKMYWYQQDPGMELHLIHYSYGVNSTEKGDLSSESTVSRIRTEHFPLTLESARPSHTSQYLCASRPGTGNSPLHFGNGTRLTVT.

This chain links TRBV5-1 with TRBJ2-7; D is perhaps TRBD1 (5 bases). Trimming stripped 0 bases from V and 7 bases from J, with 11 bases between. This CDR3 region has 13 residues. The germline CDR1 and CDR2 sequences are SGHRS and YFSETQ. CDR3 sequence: CASSLVPGLEQYF. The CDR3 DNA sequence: TGCGCCAGCAGCTTGGTCCCAGGGTTGGAGCAGTACTTC. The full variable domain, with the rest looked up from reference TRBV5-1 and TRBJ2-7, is KAGVTQTPRYLIKTRGQQVTLSCSPISGHRSVSWYQQTPGQGLQFLFEYFSETQRNKGNFPGRFSGRQFSNSRSEMNVSTLELGDSALYLCASSLVPGLEQYFGPGTRLTVT.